Shown below are 15 T cell receptor beta chains from a single sample sequenced in a study of blood T cell repertoires in COVID-19. Produced via immunoSEQ multiplex PCR; TCRdb's table is partial and in-frame only. Seen here are 13,000 or so clones, just over 90% observed once, and the top ten hold approximately 15%. The sequencing sample was made of peripheral blood. All receptors derive from a human donor in a cohort sampled during active COVID-19.

The rearrangement uses TRBV25-1 and TRBJ2-7, with TRBD1 matching over 7 bases. Germline lookup yields CDR1 MGHDK and CDR2 SYGVNS. The CDR3 covers 12 residues. J lost 9 bases, V lost 5 bases, and 7 bases had no gene match. CDR3 amino acids: CASSRDSTAQYF. CDR3 nucleotide sequence: TGTGCCAGCAGTCGGGACAGTACAGCGCAGTACTTC.

V and J are TRBV19 and TRBJ2-3; 10 positions match TRBD1. The CDR3 runs to 16 residues. Germline V gives CDR1 LNHDA, CDR2 SQIVND (reference sequence). V lost 3 bases and J lost 4; bases outside the gene matches: 7. The CDR3: CASSIRQGAVADTQYF. The CDR3 coding sequence is TGTGCCAGTAGTATTCGACAGGGGGCGGTCGCAGATACGCAGTATTTT.

In DNA, the CDR3 is TGTGCCAGCAGCCGCGCGGGACAGGCATACAATGAGCAGTTCTTC. It yields the protein CASSRAGQAYNEQFF. The rearrangement uses TRBV11-3 and TRBJ2-1; 8 bases agree with TRBD1. The CDR3 totals 15 residues. Germline lookup yields CDR1 SGHNT and CDR2 YENEEA. V shed 5 bases and J 4 bases; nucleotides not matched to a gene: 7. Complete variable domain (other parts from reference TRBV11-3 and TRBJ2-1): EAGVVQSPRYKIIEKKQPVAFWCNPISGHNTLYWYLQNLGQGPELLIRYENEEAVDDSQLPKDRFSAERLKGVDSTLKIQPAELGDSAVYLCASSRAGQAYNEQFFGPGTRLTVL.

The chain employs TRBV4-3 and TRBJ2-7; 7 bases match TRBD1. This CDR3 is built from 13 residues. Trimming took 4 bases from V and 1 from J; bases not matched to a gene: 1. Per germline, CDR1 LGHNA and CDR2 YSLEER. CDR3 amino acids: CASSRGQSYEQYF. The CDR3 DNA is TGCGCCAGCAGCCGGGGACAGTCCTACGAGCAGTACTTC.

V and J are TRBV19 and TRBJ1-5; no clear D. V shed 1 base and J shed 10 bases, with 17 bases lying between them. CDR1 and CDR2 from the germline V gene are LNHDA and SQIVND (reference sequence). This CDR3 is built from 15 residues. CDR3 nucleotides: TGTGCCAGTAGTATAGGGCAGGCAATAATCAGCCCCCAGCATTTT. As protein: CASSIGQAIISPQHF.

V usage is TRBV3-1 (or the pseudogene TRBV3-2) and J usage is TRBJ1-2; D is unresolved. Germline CDR1 reads LGHDT; CDR2 reads YNNKEL (reference sequence). V lost 5 bases to trimming and J lost 2 bases, with 3 bases between them. The CDR3 totals 11 residues. CDR3 region: CASSSNYGYTF. CDR3 DNA sequence: TGTGCCAGCAGCTCGAACTATGGCTACACCTTC.

The rearrangement uses TRBV10-3 and TRBJ1-5, with 7 bases aligning to TRBD1. Trimming cost V 3 bases and J 7 bases; bases outside gene matches: 3. This CDR3 is built from 13 residues. The V gene's germline CDR1 is ENHRY and CDR2 SYGVKD. CDR3 coding DNA: TGTGCCATCAGTGAATCAGGGGGACAGCCCCAGCATTTT. Translation: CAISESGGQPQHF.

The chain combines TRBV11-2 with TRBJ2-1, with a weak D call TRBD1 (5 bases). Germline V gene data show CDR1 as SGHAT and CDR2 as FQNNGV. Trimming removed 5 bases at V and 8 bases at J, with 16 bases between. The CDR3 sequence is 14 residues long. CDR3 region: CASSLQVWGYEQFF. CDR3 in DNA: TGTGCCAGCAGCCTCCAGGTCTGGGGCTATGAGCAGTTCTTC.

V gene TRBV7-2 combines with J gene TRBJ2-5; 10 bases fit TRBD2. The CDR3 is made up of 16 amino acids. Germline V gene data show CDR1 as SGHTA and CDR2 as FQGNSA. Germline trimming cut 2 bases from V and 5 bases from J; bases unmatched to any gene: 8. The CDR3 sequence: CASSLFERGGGETQYF. CDR3 DNA: TGTGCCAGCAGCTTATTTGAGCGGGGGGGCGGCGAGACCCAGTACTTC.

This rearrangement joins TRBV7-2 to TRBJ2-7; 12 bases match TRBD2. CDR1 and CDR2 (germline): SGHTA, FQGNSA. The CDR3 extends over 17 amino acids. V lost 5 bases, J lost 1 base, and 9 bases stayed unmatched. CDR3 nucleotide sequence: TGTGCCAGCAGCCCTCGCGGACTAGCGGGGATTTCCTACGAGCAGTACTTC. This encodes CASSPRGLAGISYEQYF.

This chain uses TRBV7-2 with TRBJ2-1, with 8 positions matching TRBD2. The CDR3 is made up of 15 amino acids. V lost 5 bases to trimming and J lost 6 bases; unmatched junction nucleotides: 9. Germline V gene sequence: CDR1 SGHTA, CDR2 FQGNSA. The chain's CDR3 is CASSPVAGGPNEQFF. The CDR3 DNA follows: TGTGCCAGCAGCCCCGTTGCGGGAGGCCCCAATGAGCAGTTCTTC.

This clone is a singleton in its sample. This sequence joins TRBV11-2 and TRBJ1-3; unclear D gene. Trimming shortened V by 5 bases and J by 3 bases, and 14 bases separated the two germline ends. The CDR3 runs to 15 residues. CDR1 and CDR2 from the germline V gene are SGHAT and FQNNGV. DNA for the CDR3: TGTGCCAGCAGCCCCAGGAATGGGTATGGAAACACCATATATTTT. This codes for CASSPRNGYGNTIYF.

This chain joins TRBV27 and TRBJ1-1, with 10 bases fitting TRBD1. The germline V gene has CDR1 MNHEY and CDR2 SMNVEV (reference sequence). The V gene end was trimmed by 4 bases and the J gene end by 5 bases; junction bases not matched to a gene: 10. This CDR3 region has 16 residues. The CDR3 DNA sequence: TGTGCCAGCAGTTCAAATAGACAGGGGGCGAGGACTGAAGCTTTCTTT. Amino acids: CASSSNRQGARTEAFF.

The chain recombines TRBV24-1 with TRBJ2-3; TRBD2 aligns across 9 bases. This CDR3 contains 17 residues. V shed 0 bases, J shed 2 bases, and the junction held 5 bases outside the gene matches. Germline V gene sequence: CDR1 KGHDR, CDR2 SFDVKD. The CDR3 DNA reads as TGTGCCACCAGTGATTTGGGGAGCGGGGGGCACACAGATACGCAGTATTTT. Amino acids: CATSDLGSGGHTDTQYF.

V usage is TRBV6-5 and J usage is TRBJ1-2; 8 bases agree with TRBD1. CDR1 and CDR2 (germline): MNHEY, SVGAGI. The length of the CDR3 is 11 residues. V lost 11 bases to trimming and J lost 4 bases; unmatched junction nucleotides: 3. CDR3 DNA: TGTGCCGCCGACAGGGGCTATGGCTACACCTTC. This codes for CAADRGYGYTF.